The clone carrying this T cell receptor beta chain was found a few times. What it binds is unknown. These data belong to a study of T-cell reconstitution after alpha-beta-depleted transplantation in children. Findings and limits, study-wide: Reports say that about two months after transplant, the alpha-beta T cells came out of several hundred graft clones that had expanded.

Trimming removed 1 base from V and 7 bases from J; junction bases left unmatched: 5. CDR3 size: 16 residues. Germline values: CDR1 SGHTA, CDR2 FQGNSA. It was with unique molecular identifiers that the TCRbeta library was prepared. MiXCR was run by TCRdb on the PCR reads, yielding one entry per CDR3 protein. The table lists about 250,000 distinct CDR3 sequences, more than 20% of them singletons. Here the sequenced sample was PBMCs, mostly from graft donor cells, taken 360 days after TCRalphabeta/CD19-depleted stem cell transplant. This receptor was taken from a female patient between 2 and 15 years old who had a stem cell transplant for congenital amegakaryocytic thrombocytopenia, so the T cells may come from the graft donor. The chain combines TRBV7-2 with TRBJ1-5, with 12 nucleotides matching TRBD1. CDR3 sequence reads: CASSLVGQGAEQPQHF. CDR3 bases: TGTGCCAGCAGCTTAGTGGGACAGGGGGCAGAACAGCCCCAGCATTTT. Supplemented by reference TRBV7-2 and TRBJ1-5, the full variable domain reads GAGVSQSPSNKVTEKGKDVELRCDPISGHTALYWYRQSLGQGLEFLIYFQGNSAPDKSGLPSDRFSAERTGGSVSTLTIQRTQQEDSAVYLCASSLVGQGAEQPQHFGDGTRLSIL.